Given below is one TCR beta chain in context. This CDR3 is 13 amino acids long. Germline CDR1 and CDR2: SGHTS and YDEGEE. V lost 1 base, J lost 6 bases, and 4 bases stayed unmatched. The data derive from a study of OX40 agonist ivuxolimab in advanced cancers. As for the study in general: Three individuals attained partial responses, comprising one hepatocellular carcinoma case and two cutaneous melanoma cases.

Using immunoSEQ multiplex PCR, the repertoire was profiled, and TCRdb retains in-frame clones only, with some absent. Found here are under 35,000 clones, roughly 80% of them singletons; the top ten hold 10% to 11%. This rearrangement joins TRBV5-8 to TRBJ2-7, with 7 bases aligning to TRBD1. Sequencing used CD4+ or CD8+ T cells sorted from blood, obtained in a trial of the OX40 agonist ivuxolimab. The receptor was isolated from an adult with an advanced solid tumor such as melanoma, head and neck, liver or kidney cancer. The CDR3 region is CASSLYGDSEQYF. The CDR3 bases are TGTGCCAGCAGCTTGTACGGGGACAGCGAGCAGTACTTC. The full variable domain, its missing parts supplied by reference TRBV5-8 and TRBJ2-7, is EAGVTQSPTHLIKTRGQQATLRCSPISGHTSVYWYQQALGLGLQFLLWYDEGEERNRGNFPPRFSGRQFPNYSSELNVNALELEDSALYLCASSLYGDSEQYFGPGTRLTVT.